This T cell receptor (beta chain) was observed in a study of blood T cell repertoires in COVID-19. Using immunoSEQ multiplex PCR, the repertoire was profiled, and TCRdb retains in-frame clones only, with some absent. The sample shows under 150,000 clones, 70% to 90% of them seen only once. Germline V gene data show CDR1 as GTSNPN and CDR2 as SVGIG (reference sequence). V was clipped by 0 bases and J by 9 bases, with 7 bases between them. The CDR3 is 11 residues long. V is TRBV30 and J is TRBJ2-3; TRBD2 might be the D (5 bases). The receptor comes from a woman between 45 and 65 years old who had recovered from COVID-19. The sequencing input was peripheral blood. The DNA for the CDR3 is TGTGCCTGGAGTGTACGGGGAACGCAGTATTTT. It encodes CAWSVRGTQYF.